The entry below gives a single TCR beta chain sequence along with its context. The antigen it binds to is not known. Nothing much larger sits one base from this clone, and base qualities are not available. TCRbeta CDR3 regions were amplified from genomic DNA by means of the immunoSEQ Assay, a bias-controlled multiplex PCR. Per the authors' processing: Within the assay, amplification of reference gene primers was used to estimate how many nucleated cells each sample contained. Sequence reads were collapsed and filtered to measure the absolute abundance of every unique TCRbeta CDR3 rearrangement. For each sample, productive Simpson clonality was calculated by taking the square root of Simpson's diversity index across productive rearrangements. TCRdb carries this immuneACCESS record with in-frame sequences only. Its versions omit some clonotypes, under half of them owing to an unresolved V gene in the studies checked, with the rest unexplained. V and J calls and clone size are given by that table; D and trimming were obtained from the DNA. This sample comprises under 300,000 clones, roughly 80% of them detected only once. The ten biggest clones cover 1.4% to 1.5% of the sample.

One collaborating source in Seattle enrolled patients while the patients were actively infected and followed the patients over time throughout the course of disease. The collaborating institutions used their own protocols to collect whole blood in K2EDTA tubes. For TCRbeta analysis, collaborator samples were shipped as frozen whole blood, as isolated PBMCs, or as DNA extracted from either sample type. This entry is derived from a study of blood T cell repertoires in COVID-19 (dated by TCRdb to the early 2020s). About the investigation overall: Collaborator samples came from the United States, Italy and Spain and covered acute and convalescent phases of COVID-19. The prospective study material was composed of cDNA or gDNA derived from T cells, B-cell-depleted T cells, or PBMCs. Subjects who had been exposed to COVID-19, were actively infected with it, or had recovered from it provided the deeply sampled blood TCRbeta repertoires that made up the dataset. The repertoires were released in a freely available public database meant as a resource for research on the immune response to SARS-CoV-2. The samples were drawn from two sources: the first 160 participants of the ongoing ImmuneRACE study, and 1,000 to 1,500 subjects contributed by 6 global collaborators. Nearly every sample came with metadata listing a de-identified subject ID, COVID-19 status, age in years and sex. Where HLA class I and class II types were available, the types were taken from metadata supplied by the sample provider, not from assay-based typing.

Broad study findings and their caveats: The quantity of clinical and demographic metadata differed by source and by participant and was supplied without curation.

Via the germline V gene, CDR1 is MGHRA and CDR2 YSYEKL. Taken from cysteine to phenylalanine, the CDR3 has 16 residues. Just the 48-base CDR3 DNA is kept, in frame starting at base 1. V sheds 0 bases and J sheds 6 bases, leaving 16 bases between their ends. Sequencing was carried out using peripheral blood. The sequence is built from TRBV4-1 and TRBJ2-3; matching of 5 bases hints at TRBD2 as the D gene. This TCR was sampled from a human donor with COVID-19, enrolled during active disease. The donor label of this sample is uncertain. CDR3 sequence: CASSQDSPSRMDTQYF. The DNA sequence follows: TGCGCCAGCAGCCAAGATTCGCCTAGCAGAATGGATACGCAGTATTTT.